This TCR beta chain was retrieved from a study of PD-1 blockade in classical Hodgkin lymphoma. Sequencing was performed with immunoSEQ multiplex PCR; in TCRdb, only in-frame clones are kept and a portion is missing. The repertoire holds roughly 30,000 clones, with roughly 80% as singletons. After removal of 2 bases from V and 4 bases from J, the junction contained 7 bases not matched to a gene. Per germline, CDR1 KGHSH and CDR2 LQKENI. The CDR3 runs to 16 residues. Specified time point: cycle 4 day 1 (C4D1), after six to seven weeks of nivolumab. Patients all relapsed after autologous stem cell transplantation, and there was variation in brentuximab vedotin exposure. Magnetic negative selection purified CD4+ T cells from thawed PBMCs.

The sequence derives from a human donor with classical Hodgkin lymphoma. Sequenced here: CD4+ T cells from blood, sampled before the fourth cycle of nivolumab. The J gene is TRBJ1-4, the V gene TRBV18; 7 bases are shared with TRBD1. The CDR3: CASSPDLTGRNEKLFF. The CDR3 nucleotides are TGTGCCAGCTCACCAGACCTGACAGGGCGTAATGAAAAACTGTTTTTT.